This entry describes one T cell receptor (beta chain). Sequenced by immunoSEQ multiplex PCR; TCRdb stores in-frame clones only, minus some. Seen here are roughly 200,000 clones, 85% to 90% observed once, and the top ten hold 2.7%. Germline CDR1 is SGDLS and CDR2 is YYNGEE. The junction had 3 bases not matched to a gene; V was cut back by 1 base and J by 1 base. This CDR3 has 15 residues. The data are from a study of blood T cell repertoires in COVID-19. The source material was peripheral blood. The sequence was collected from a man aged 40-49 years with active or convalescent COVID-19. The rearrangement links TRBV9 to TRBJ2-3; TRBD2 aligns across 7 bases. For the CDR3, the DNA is TGTGCCAGCAGCGTAATGAGCGGGGGCACAGATACGCAGTATTTT. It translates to CASSVMSGGTDTQYF.